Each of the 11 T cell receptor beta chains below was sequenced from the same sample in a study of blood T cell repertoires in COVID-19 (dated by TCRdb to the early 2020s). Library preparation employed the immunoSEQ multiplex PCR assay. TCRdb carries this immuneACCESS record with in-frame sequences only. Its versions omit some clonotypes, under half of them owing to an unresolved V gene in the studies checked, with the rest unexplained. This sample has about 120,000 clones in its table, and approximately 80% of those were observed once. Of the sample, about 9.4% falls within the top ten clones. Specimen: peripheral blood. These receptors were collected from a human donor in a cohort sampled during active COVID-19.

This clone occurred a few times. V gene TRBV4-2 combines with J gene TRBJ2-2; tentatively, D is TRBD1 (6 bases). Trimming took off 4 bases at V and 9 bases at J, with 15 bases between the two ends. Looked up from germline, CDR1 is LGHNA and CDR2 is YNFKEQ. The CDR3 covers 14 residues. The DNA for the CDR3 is TGTGCCAGCAGCCCCGAGGGGGACCTCAGGGAGCTGTTTTTT. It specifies CASSPEGDLRELFF.

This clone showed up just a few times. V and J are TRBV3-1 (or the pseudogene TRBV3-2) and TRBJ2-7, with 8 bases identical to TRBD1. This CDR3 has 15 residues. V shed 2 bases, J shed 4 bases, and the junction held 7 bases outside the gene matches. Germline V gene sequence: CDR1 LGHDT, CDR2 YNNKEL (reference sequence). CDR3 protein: CASSQPGTGKYEQYF. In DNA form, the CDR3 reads TGTGCCAGCAGCCAACCCGGGACAGGAAAGTACGAGCAGTACTTC.

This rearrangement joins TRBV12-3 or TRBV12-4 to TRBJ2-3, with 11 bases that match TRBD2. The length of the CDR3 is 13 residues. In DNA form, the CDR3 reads TGTGCTACTGTGGGGACTAGCGGAGGTACGCAGTATTTT. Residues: CATVGTSGGTQYF.

CDR3 region: CASSYPGTGGHQPQHF. The CDR3 DNA reads as TGTGCCAGCAGTTACCCCGGGACAGGGGGCCATCAGCCCCAGCATTTT. The chain links TRBV6-8 to TRBJ1-5; 12 bases agree with TRBD1. Trimming removed 2 bases from V and 5 bases from J; junction bases left unmatched: 4. In germline, CDR1 is MNHGY, CDR2 SAAAGT. This CDR3 spans 16 amino acids.

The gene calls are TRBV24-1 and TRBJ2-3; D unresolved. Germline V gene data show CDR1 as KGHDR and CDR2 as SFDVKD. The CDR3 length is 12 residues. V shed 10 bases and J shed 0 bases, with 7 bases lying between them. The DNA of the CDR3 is TGTGCCACAGGAGACAGCACAGATACGCAGTATTTT. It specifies CATGDSTDTQYF.

The CDR3, as DNA: TGTGCCAGCAGCCCAGAACCACAGGGGGCCTACGAGCAGTACTTC. It codes for CASSPEPQGAYEQYF. The chain carries TRBV5-6 and TRBJ2-7; 8 bases fit TRBD1. CDR1 is SGHDT, CDR2 YYEEEE, per germline. V was pared by 4 bases and J by 2 bases, with 8 bases of the junction left unmatched. This CDR3 region has 15 residues.

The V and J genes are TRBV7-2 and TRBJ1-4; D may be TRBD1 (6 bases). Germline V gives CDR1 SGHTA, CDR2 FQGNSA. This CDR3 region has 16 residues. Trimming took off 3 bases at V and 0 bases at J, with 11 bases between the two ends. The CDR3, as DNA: TGTGCCAGCAGCTTTCGCAGGGGCACAACTAATGAAAAACTGTTTTTT. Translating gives CASSFRRGTTNEKLFF.

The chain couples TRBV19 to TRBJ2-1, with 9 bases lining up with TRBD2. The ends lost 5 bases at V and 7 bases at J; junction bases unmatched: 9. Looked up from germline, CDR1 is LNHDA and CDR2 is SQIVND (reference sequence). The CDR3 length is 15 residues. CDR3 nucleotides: TGTGCCAGTAGTTTTTCCGGGACTAGCAAGAATGAGCAGTTCTTC. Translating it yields CASSFSGTSKNEQFF.

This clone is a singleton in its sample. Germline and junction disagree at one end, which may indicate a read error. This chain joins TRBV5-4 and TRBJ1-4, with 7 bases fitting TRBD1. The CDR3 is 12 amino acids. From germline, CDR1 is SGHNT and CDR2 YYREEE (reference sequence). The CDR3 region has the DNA TGTGCCAGCAGCGGGACAACAGGGGTGATTCGATTT. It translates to CASSGTTGVIRF.

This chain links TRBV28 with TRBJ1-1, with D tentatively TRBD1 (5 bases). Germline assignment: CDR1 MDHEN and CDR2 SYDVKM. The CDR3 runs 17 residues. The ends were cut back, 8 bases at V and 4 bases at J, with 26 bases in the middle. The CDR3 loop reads CASSLRTLQGAGTEAFF. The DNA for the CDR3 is TGTGCCAGCTCCCTCCGAACCCTCCAAGGGGCAGGCACTGAAGCTTTCTTT.

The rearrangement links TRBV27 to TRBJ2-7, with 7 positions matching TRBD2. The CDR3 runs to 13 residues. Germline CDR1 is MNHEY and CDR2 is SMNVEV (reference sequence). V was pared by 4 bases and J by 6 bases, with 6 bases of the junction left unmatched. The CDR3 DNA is TGTGCCAGCAGTTCGGCGAGCGGGGTCGAGCAGTACTTC. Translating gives CASSSASGVEQYF.